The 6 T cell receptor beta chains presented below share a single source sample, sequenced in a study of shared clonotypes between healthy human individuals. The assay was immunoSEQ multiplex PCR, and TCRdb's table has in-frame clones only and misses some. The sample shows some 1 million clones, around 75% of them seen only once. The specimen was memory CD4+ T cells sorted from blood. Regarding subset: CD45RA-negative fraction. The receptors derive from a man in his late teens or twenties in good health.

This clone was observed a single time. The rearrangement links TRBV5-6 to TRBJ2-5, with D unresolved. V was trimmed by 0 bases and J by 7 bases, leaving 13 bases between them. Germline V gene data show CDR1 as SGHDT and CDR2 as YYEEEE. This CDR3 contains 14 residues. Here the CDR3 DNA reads TGTGCCAGCAGCTTGGACGCTAGGAGAGGGACCCAGTACTTC. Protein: CASSLDARRGTQYF.

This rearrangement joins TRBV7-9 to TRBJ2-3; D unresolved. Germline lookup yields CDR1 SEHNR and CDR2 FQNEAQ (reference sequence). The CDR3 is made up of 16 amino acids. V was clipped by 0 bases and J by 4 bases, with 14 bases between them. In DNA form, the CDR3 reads TGTGCCAGCAGCTTAGCCCTGGGTAGGCAAGCAGATACGCAGTATTTT. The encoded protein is CASSLALGRQADTQYF.

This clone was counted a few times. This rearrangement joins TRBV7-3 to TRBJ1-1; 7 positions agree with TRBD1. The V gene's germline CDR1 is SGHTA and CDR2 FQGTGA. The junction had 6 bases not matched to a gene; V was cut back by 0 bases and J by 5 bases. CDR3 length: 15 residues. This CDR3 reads CASSLTAGGETEAFF. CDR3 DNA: TGTGCCAGCAGCTTAACGGCAGGGGGAGAAACTGAAGCTTTCTTT.

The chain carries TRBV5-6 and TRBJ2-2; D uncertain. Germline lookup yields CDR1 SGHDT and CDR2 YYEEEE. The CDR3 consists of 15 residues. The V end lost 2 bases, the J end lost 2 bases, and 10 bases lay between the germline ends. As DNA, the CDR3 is TGTGCCAGCAGCTTAAAGGTTGGAAACACCGGGGAGCTGTTTTTT. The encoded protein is CASSLKVGNTGELFF. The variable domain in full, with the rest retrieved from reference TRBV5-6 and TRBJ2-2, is DAGVTQSPTHLIKTRGQQVTLRCSPKSGHDTVSWYQQALGQGPQFIFQYYEEEERQRGNFPDRFSGHQFPNYSSELNVNALLLGDSALYLCASSLKVGNTGELFFGEGSRLTVL.

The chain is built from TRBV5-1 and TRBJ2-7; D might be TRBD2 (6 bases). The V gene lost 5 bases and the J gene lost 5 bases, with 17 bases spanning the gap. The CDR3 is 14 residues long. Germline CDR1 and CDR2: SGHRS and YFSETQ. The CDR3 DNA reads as TGCGCCAGCAGACCGGGACTCGCTGCGAACGAGCAGTACTTC. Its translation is CASRPGLAANEQYF.

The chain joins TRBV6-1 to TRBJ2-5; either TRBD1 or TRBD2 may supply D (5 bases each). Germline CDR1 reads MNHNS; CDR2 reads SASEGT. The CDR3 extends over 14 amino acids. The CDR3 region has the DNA TGTCTCAGACTACCAGGGAGTCCCCAAGAGACCCAGTACTTC. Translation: CLRLPGSPQETQYF.